Each of the 2 T cell receptor beta chains below was sequenced from the same sample in a study of T cells in pancreatic ductal adenocarcinoma. The protocol was immunoSEQ multiplex PCR, while the TCRdb copy is restricted to in-frame clones and leaves out a portion. The table has around 10,000 clones, 67% seen once. No neoadjuvant therapy was given to the selected pancreatic ductal adenocarcinoma patients before their surgery. Source material: pancreatic tumor tissue. The source of these receptors is a human donor with pancreatic ductal adenocarcinoma.

V gene TRBV6-6 combines with J gene TRBJ1-4, with TRBD1 identical over 7 bases. This CDR3 is built from 16 residues. Germline loops: CDR1 MNHNY, CDR2 SVGAGI (reference sequence). V was pared by 5 bases and J by 3 bases, with 9 bases of the junction left unmatched. Written as DNA, the CDR3 is TGTGCCAGCAGTCCAACGACAGGGCGATCTAATGAAAAACTGTTTTTT. Translation: CASSPTTGRSNEKLFF.

The rearrangement links TRBV6-6 to TRBJ2-5; TRBD2 is a possible D gene (7 bases). The CDR3 has 13 amino acids. Germline-derived CDR1 and CDR2 are MNHNY and SVGAGI (reference sequence). Trimming removed 8 bases from V and 4 bases from J, with 14 bases in between. CDR3 bases: TGTGCCAGCGACCAGAGGGGGGGAGAGACCCAGTACTTC. Amino acids: CASDQRGGETQYF.